Each of the 28 T cell receptor beta chains below was sequenced from the same sample in a study of T cells after yellow fever vaccination. From the 5' RACE reads, TCRdb called clonotypes with MiXCR, one entry per CDR3 protein. The repertoire includes roughly 330,000 distinct CDR3 sequences, 6.8% of them detected once, and roughly a sixth sits in the top ten. The specimen was PBMCs, collected more than 35 days after the first yellow fever vaccination. The receptors originated from a man aged 18 to 35 who received the YFV17D yellow fever vaccine.

This clonotype occurred a few times. This chain links TRBV7-3 with TRBJ2-3; D is uncertain. The V and J ends lost 5 bases and 0 bases respectively, with 15 bases between them. Germline CDR1 and CDR2: SGHTA and FQGTGA. CDR3 length: 16 amino acids. CDR3 sequence: CASSPRTGISTDTQYF. DNA of the CDR3: TGTGCCAGCAGCCCACGCACGGGTATTAGCACAGATACGCAGTATTTT.

This clonotype has only a few counts. The chain employs TRBV5-5 and TRBJ2-1, with TRBD2 matching 8 bases. From germline, CDR1 is SGHKS and CDR2 YYEKEE (reference sequence). The CDR3 covers 16 residues. V lost 1 base to trimming and J lost 1 base; unmatched junction nucleotides: 4. Here the CDR3 reads CASSLSRGGSYNEQFF. The CDR3 region has the DNA TGTGCCAGCAGCTTGTCTCGCGGGGGGTCCTACAATGAGCAGTTCTTC.

At least ten counts were recorded for this clonotype. J is TRBJ1-1 and V is TRBV10-3; D call uncertain. V lost 0 bases to trimming and J lost 4 bases, with 12 bases between them. In germline, CDR1 is ENHRY, CDR2 SYGVKD. The CDR3 length is 15 residues. For the CDR3, the DNA is TGTGCCATCAGTGAGTCGAATTCGAGGGCCACTGAAGCTTTCTTT. Its protein is CAISESNSRATEAFF.

The chain joins TRBV24-1 to TRBJ2-5; TRBD1 matches 10 bases. Looked up from germline, CDR1 is KGHDR and CDR2 is SFDVKD. CDR3 length: 15 amino acids. The V and J ends lost 4 bases and 4 bases, in that order; junction bases with no gene match: 5. The CDR3 DNA reads TGTGCCACCAGTGACCCTAGGACAGGGGGAGAGACCCAGTACTTC. It is translated as CATSDPRTGGETQYF.

This clonotype was observed many times. The chain has TRBV7-2 and TRBJ2-3, with D possibly being TRBD1 (6 bases). The CDR3 covers 14 residues. Germline CDR1 is SGHTA and CDR2 is FQGNSA. The germline V and J ends were trimmed by 4 bases and 5 bases, with 13 bases remaining between them. This CDR3 reads CASSYNGQLDTQYF. The CDR3 region has the DNA TGTGCCAGCAGCTACAACGGACAGTTAGATACGCAGTATTTT.

This clonotype was found a few times. The V call is TRBV6-1, the J call TRBJ1-1; 8 nucleotides align to TRBD1. The CDR3 consists of 15 residues. Per the germline V gene, CDR1 is MNHNS and CDR2 is SASEGT. V was pared by 6 bases and J by 0 bases, with 6 bases of the junction left unmatched. DNA of the CDR3: TGTGCCAGCAGGCAGGGGGCTAAGGTGAACACTGAAGCTTTCTTT. Translation: CASRQGAKVNTEAFF.

The V and J genes are TRBV4-2 and TRBJ2-1; D gene ambiguous. The CDR3 contains 15 residues. CDR1 and CDR2 from the germline V gene are LGHNA and YNFKEQ. The V and J ends lost 2 bases and 7 bases respectively, with 15 bases between them. For the CDR3, the DNA is TGTGCCAGCAGCCAACCACATAAAGACGGGAATGAGCAGTTCTTC. Translating gives CASSQPHKDGNEQFF.

This clonotype was recorded many times. This chain uses TRBV2 with TRBJ2-2; 15 nucleotides agree with TRBD2. CDR1 is SNHLY, CDR2 FYNNEI, per germline. V lost 3 bases, J lost 4 bases, and 6 bases stayed unmatched. CDR3 length: 18 residues. The CDR3 DNA reads as TGTGCCAGCAGTGACCTCGGACTAGCGGGGGGGCCCACCGGGGAGCTGTTTTTT. Translating gives CASSDLGLAGGPTGELFF.

The chain uses TRBV12-3 or TRBV12-4 and TRBJ2-2, with D possibly TRBD1 on 6 matching bases. This CDR3 has 16 residues. The ends were cut back, 4 bases at V and 7 bases at J, with 19 bases in the middle. The CDR3 here is CASSSILRGGGGELFF. In DNA form, the CDR3 reads TGTGCCAGCAGTTCCATTCTCAGGGGTGGCGGCGGGGAGCTGTTTTTT.

The rearrangement uses TRBV7-9 and TRBJ2-7, with TRBD1 identical over 9 bases. The length of the CDR3 is 14 residues. CDR1 SEHNR and CDR2 FQNEAQ come from the germline V gene (reference sequence). After removal of 5 bases from V and 6 bases from J, the junction contained 8 bases not matched to a gene. CDR3 bases: TGTGCCAGCAGCACGGGACAGGGAGCTGGCGAGCAGTACGTC. It translates to CASSTGQGAGEQYV.

This clonotype was counted a few times. The rearrangement uses TRBV15 and TRBJ2-2, with 8 positions matching TRBD2. Germline V gene data show CDR1 as LNHNV and CDR2 as YYDKDF (reference sequence). The length of the CDR3 is 14 residues. Trimming cost V 5 bases and J 10 bases; bases outside gene matches: 9. CDR3 in DNA: TGTGCCACCAGCGCCCGACGGGGGGGCCTGGAGCTGTTTTTT. It translates to CATSARRGGLELFF. Full variable domain (remainder filled in from reference TRBV15 and TRBJ2-2): DAMVIQNPRYQVTQFGKPVTLSCSQTLNHNVMYWYQQKSSQAPKLLFHYYDKDFNNEADTPDNFQSRRPNTSFCFLDIRSPGLGDTAMYLCATSARRGGLELFFGEGSRLTVL.

This clonotype was detected only a few times. The chain has TRBV10-3 and TRBJ2-3; 9 nucleotides match TRBD2. Germline assignment: CDR1 ENHRY and CDR2 SYGVKD. With 8 bases clipped from V and 4 bases from J, the junction kept 7 bases outside the gene matches. The CDR3 runs to 14 residues. The CDR3 nucleotides are TGTGCCATCCAGGCGGGGGGGCTGGCAGATACGCAGTATTTT. Residues: CAIQAGGLADTQYF.

This clonotype was observed at least ten times. V gene TRBV12-3 or TRBV12-4 combines with J gene TRBJ2-5; D gene uncertain. Trimming removed 6 bases from V and 5 bases from J, with 7 bases in between. The CDR3 loop spans 11 amino acids. In DNA, the CDR3 is TGTGCCAGCAGGGTCGGTGAGACCCAGTACTTC. This codes for CASRVGETQYF.

The chain has TRBV13 and TRBJ1-1; D is undetermined. CDR3 length equals 16 residues. V shed 6 bases and J shed 6 bases, with 23 bases lying between them. Per the germline V gene, CDR1 is PRHDT and CDR2 is FYEKMQ (reference sequence). CDR3 protein: CASRDQLQRRRPEAFF. In DNA form, the CDR3 reads TGTGCCAGCAGAGATCAGTTACAGCGTCGGCGTCCTGAAGCTTTCTTT.

This clonotype has only a few counts. This chain joins TRBV12-3 or TRBV12-4 and TRBJ2-1, with 7 bases lining up with TRBD2. This CDR3 is built from 16 residues. The J segment lost 1 base and the V segment lost 6 bases, leaving 9 bases of the junction unmatched. For the CDR3, the DNA is TGTGCCAGCAGCCCCCCCCCAGCGGGGTCCTACAATGAGCAGTTCTTC. Protein product: CASSPPPAGSYNEQFF.

The V and J genes are TRBV6-4 and TRBJ2-1; D gene ambiguous. The CDR3 runs to 13 residues. V lost 4 bases, J lost 4 bases, and 8 bases lay in between. Germline CDR1 is MRHNA and CDR2 is SNTAGT. Written as DNA, the CDR3 is TGTGCCAGCAGTGTGTCCCCATACAATGAGCAGTTCTTC. Its protein is CASSVSPYNEQFF.

The table lists this clonotype with a few counts. This chain connects TRBV29-1 to TRBJ1-2, with 8 bases identical to TRBD1. Germline V gene lookup returns CDR1 SQVTM and CDR2 ANQGSEA. CDR3 size: 13 residues. The V and J ends lost 4 bases and 8 bases, in that order; junction bases with no gene match: 9. For the CDR3, the DNA is TGCAGCGTTGTCCCCAGGGGGCCGATCGGCTACACCTTC. Its protein product is CSVVPRGPIGYTF.

J is TRBJ2-3 and V is TRBV28, with 13 bases aligning to TRBD2. This CDR3 spans 16 amino acids. Unmatched junction bases numbered 7, after V lost 6 bases and J lost 4 bases. Germline V gene data show CDR1 as MDHEN and CDR2 as SYDVKM. The CDR3 nucleotides are TGTGCCAGCAGCCTACCTACTAGCGGGGGGGCAGATACGCAGTATTTT. It is translated as CASSLPTSGGADTQYF.

In this sample, this clonotype turned up a few times. This chain joins TRBV19 and TRBJ2-1; TRBD2 aligns across 7 bases. The CDR3 runs 16 residues. J gave up 4 bases and V 5 bases, and 11 bases lay outside the gene matches. Per germline, CDR1 LNHDA and CDR2 SQIVND (reference sequence). The CDR3 here is CASSPSPTSRYNEQFF. CDR3 nucleotides: TGTGCCAGTAGTCCCAGTCCGACTAGCAGATACAATGAGCAGTTCTTC. Together with reference TRBV19 and TRBJ2-1, the CDR3 gives the full variable domain: DGGITQSPKYLFRKEGQNVTLSCEQNLNHDAMYWYRQDPGQGLRLIYYSQIVNDFQKGDIAEGYSVSREKKESFPLTVTSAQKNPTAFYLCASSPSPTSRYNEQFFGPGTRLTVL.

This chain connects TRBV5-6 to TRBJ2-1; D assignment may be TRBD1 or TRBD2 (6 bases each). The CDR3 is made up of 13 amino acids. Germline CDR1 and CDR2: SGHDT and YYEEEE. V lost 2 bases, J lost 9 bases, and 12 bases lay in between. The CDR3 is CASSFWGAGEQFF. The DNA for the CDR3 is TGTGCCAGCAGCTTCTGGGGGGCCGGTGAGCAGTTCTTC.

At least ten counts were recorded for this clonotype. The chain carries TRBV18 and TRBJ2-7, with D perhaps being TRBD1 or TRBD2 (5 bases each). The CDR3 contains 15 residues. Germline CDR1 reads KGHSH; CDR2 reads LQKENI. Trimming pared 1 base from V and 3 bases from J, leaving 13 bases between. In DNA form, the CDR3 reads TGTGCCAGCTCACCACGGGACGGAGGCCGCTACGAGCAGTACGTC. Protein: CASSPRDGGRYEQYV.

This clonotype was seen a few times. The chain employs TRBV3-1 and TRBJ2-7, with 10 bases that match TRBD1. Trimming removed 3 bases from V and 3 bases from J; junction bases left unmatched: 2. The V gene's germline CDR1 is LGHDT and CDR2 YNNKEL (reference sequence). This CDR3 spans 14 amino acids. CDR3 sequence (DNA): TGTGCCAGCAGCCACCGGGACAGGGGCTACGAGCAGTACGTC. This translates into CASSHRDRGYEQYV.

This clonotype was recorded many times. The chain uses TRBV7-2 and TRBJ2-7; 7 nucleotides match TRBD1. The CDR3 covers 14 residues. Germline CDR1 and CDR2: SGHTA and FQGNSA. V shed 5 bases, J shed 5 bases, and the junction held 9 bases outside the gene matches. DNA for the CDR3: TGTGCCAGCAGCCGACAGGGTTCCTTGAACGAGCAGTACTTC. This sequence encodes CASSRQGSLNEQYF.

The chain couples TRBV7-9 to TRBJ2-6; 7 bases agree with TRBD1. This CDR3 has 15 amino acids. CDR1 SEHNR and CDR2 FQNEAQ come from the germline V gene (reference sequence). Trimming took 6 bases from V and 1 from J; bases not matched to a gene: 3. The CDR3 loop is CASRSTGSGANVLTF. DNA for the CDR3: TGTGCCAGCAGGTCGACAGGGTCTGGGGCCAACGTCCTGACTTTC.

The chain carries TRBV5-1 and TRBJ2-1; 7 nucleotides line up with TRBD2. The CDR3 loop spans 16 amino acids. Trimming cost V 6 bases and J 1 base; bases outside gene matches: 10. CDR1 is SGHRS, CDR2 YFSETQ, per germline. The CDR3 DNA follows: TGCGCCAGCAACGGGGAGGGCCAGCCATCCTACAATGAGCAGTTCTTC. It specifies CASNGEGQPSYNEQFF.

The rearrangement uses TRBV9 and TRBJ2-7; 8 nucleotides line up with TRBD1. The trim removed 2 bases at V and 6 bases at J, leaving 4 bases unmatched. The CDR3 consists of 13 residues. Looked up from germline, CDR1 is SGDLS and CDR2 is YYNGEE. CDR3 coding DNA: TGTGCCAGCAGCGTTACAGGGGGTGGCGAGCAGTACTTC. This sequence encodes CASSVTGGGEQYF.

This clonotype was observed a handful of times. This chain links TRBV5-8 with TRBJ2-7, with D tentatively TRBD1 (6 bases). Germline CDR1 is SGHTS and CDR2 is YDEGEE. This CDR3 region has 17 residues. V was shortened by 0 bases and J by 2 bases, with 18 bases between the two germline ends. Here the CDR3 DNA reads TGTGCCAGCAGCTTGGTGAGGGGGTCATGGTTGACCTACGAGCAGTACTTC. This sequence encodes CASSLVRGSWLTYEQYF.

The V and J genes are TRBV14 and TRBJ2-7; unclear D gene. The CDR3 has 12 residues. Trimming stripped 2 bases from V and 2 bases from J, with 4 bases between. Germline V lookup: CDR1 SGHDN, CDR2 FVKESK. Here the CDR3 DNA reads TGTGCCAGCAGCCAAAGGCCCTACGAGCAGTACTTC. Protein product: CASSQRPYEQYF.